The subject of this entry is one T cell receptor beta chain. Its antigen remains unknown. CDR3 length equals 13 residues. Germline-derived CDR1 and CDR2 are MNHNY and SVGAGI (reference sequence). The V and J ends lost 7 bases and 4 bases respectively, with 13 bases between them. This entry belongs to a study of PD-1 blockade in classical Hodgkin lymphoma. The protocol was immunoSEQ multiplex PCR, while the TCRdb copy is restricted to in-frame clones and leaves out a portion. The sample lists under 80,000 clones, roughly 87% occurring once. Findings of the study overall: Newly diagnosed patients were reported to start with lower TCR diversity than healthy donors. By cycle point C4D1, TCR diversity had risen significantly in CD4+ cells (but not CD8+ cells). Whoever responded completely had baseline diversity much like that seen in newly diagnosed patients.

Described time point: cycle 4 day 1 (C4D1), after five to seven weeks of nivolumab. Relapse after autologous stem cell transplantation occurred in every patient, and brentuximab vedotin exposure varied. The input for sequencing was peripheral blood mononuclear cells (PBMCs), taken before the fourth cycle of nivolumab. The source is a human donor with classical Hodgkin lymphoma. The V and J genes are TRBV6-6 and TRBJ1-2, with D tentatively TRBD1 (6 bases). The CDR3 bases are TGTGCCAGCACCCCGACAGGACTCTATGGCTACACCTTC. It translates to CASTPTGLYGYTF.